Listed here is a single TCR beta chain. Its antigen target is currently unknown. No base qualities exist here, and no much larger clone lies one base off it. This record comes from a study of blood T cell repertoires in COVID-19 (TCRdb year 2020). As for the study more broadly: Samples covering the acute and convalescent phases of COVID-19 were provided by collaborators in the United States, Italy and Spain. The samples were drawn from the first 160 participants of the ongoing ImmuneRACE study and from 1,200 or so subjects provided by 6 global collaborators. The material from the prospective study consisted of cDNA or gDNA derived from T cells, B-cell-depleted T cells, or PBMCs. Where available, HLA class I and class II types were obtained from metadata supplied by the sample provider rather than from assay-based typing. Nearly every sample came with metadata listing a de-identified subject ID, COVID-19 status, age in years and sex. A freely available public database, intended as a resource for researchers studying the immune response to SARS-CoV-2, is where the repertoires were released. The dataset comprised deeply sampled blood TCRbeta repertoires from subjects exposed to, actively infected with, or recovered from COVID-19. What the study reported, not specific to this receptor: How much clinical and demographic metadata was included differed by source and by participant, and the metadata was provided uncurated.

The CDR3 has 15 amino acids, counting the end cysteine and phenylalanine. The kept DNA is CDR3 alone, 45 bases in frame from the first base. CDR1 and CDR2 are drawn from the germline V gene: MNHEY, SVGAGI. Unmatched junction bases come to 9, with V trimmed by 6 bases and J by 7 bases. TCRbeta CDR3 regions were amplified from genomic DNA by means of the immunoSEQ Assay, a bias-controlled multiplex PCR. For the original study's pipeline: The number of nucleated cells in each sample was estimated by amplification of reference gene primers within the assay. To quantify the absolute abundance of each unique TCRbeta CDR3 rearrangement, sequence reads were collapsed and filtered. For each sample, productive Simpson clonality was calculated as the square root of Simpson's diversity index over productive rearrangements. Imported from immuneACCESS, the table was reduced by TCRdb to in-frame sequences with V and J called. These copies leave out some clones; in studies compared against another copy, an unresolved V gene accounts for under half, and the cause of the remainder is not known. Clone size and the V and J calls come from that table; the DNA yielded D and trimming. For this sample the table gives hundreds of thousands of clones, of which around 80% were detected only once. Of the sample, 15% to 20% falls within the top ten clones.

Whole blood was collected in K2EDTA tubes by collaborating institutions according to the institutions' own protocols. For TCRbeta analysis, collaborators shipped samples in one of three forms: frozen whole blood, isolated PBMCs, or DNA extracted from either of those sample types. The chain was built from TRBV6-5 and TRBJ1-1; the junction holds 12 bases that match TRBD1. The sequence was obtained from a woman aged 80 or older with active or convalescent COVID-19. Sequencing was done on a sample of peripheral blood. The DNA is TGTGCCAGCAGCGGGGACAGGGGGCGCGCATATGAAGCTTTCTTT. This yields the protein CASSGDRGRAYEAFF.